Listed below are T cell receptor beta chains from one sample, sequenced in a study of blood T cell repertoires in COVID-19. The assay was immunoSEQ multiplex PCR, and TCRdb's table has in-frame clones only and misses some. The sample carries about 100,000 clones, approximately 81% recorded once. Sequencing was carried out using peripheral blood. All receptors derive from a woman between 70 and 85 years old with active or convalescent COVID-19. CDR3s include the opening cysteine and the closing phenylalanine or tryptophan. Each record gives: D gene, V gene, clone size, J gene, CDR3 protein, CDR3 DNA. The D gene is left open where the match is weak. For some rows the clone size is stated as once, few or many, or as a class when expanded; others skip it.

D: NA; V: TRBV5-1; size: NA; J: TRBJ2-1; CDR3: CASSLAAGSLYNEQFF; DNA: TGCGCCAGCAGCTTGGCTGCGGGATCCCTCTACAATGAGCAGTTCTTC
D: TRBD1; V: TRBV9; size: NA; J: TRBJ1-1; CDR3: CASSNDRGTEAFF; DNA: TGTGCCAGCAGCAACGACAGGGGCACTGAAGCTTTCTTT
D: NA; V: TRBV5-6; size: NA; J: TRBJ1-5; CDR3: CASSLGTRQPNQPQHF; DNA: TGTGCCAGCAGCTTGGGAACCCGACAGCCAAATCAGCCCCAGCATTTT
D: NA; V: TRBV2; size: NA; J: TRBJ1-1; CDR3: CASSEGWERAFF; DNA: TGTGCCAGCAGTGAAGGTTGGGAGAGGGCTTTCTTT
D: TRBD2; V: TRBV20-1; size: NA; J: TRBJ2-1; CDR3: CSASRLAGGPYEQFF; DNA: TGCAGTGCTAGTAGACTAGCGGGAGGGCCCTATGAGCAGTTCTTC
D: TRBD1; V: TRBV9; size: NA; J: TRBJ2-1; CDR3: CASSTPDRSRQFF; DNA: TGTGCCAGCAGCACACCGGACAGGTCGCGGCAGTTCTTC
D: NA; V: TRBV18; size: NA; J: TRBJ2-7; CDR3: CASSPDGIPYEQYF; DNA: TGTGCCAGCTCACCTGACGGGATTCCCTACGAGCAGTACTTC
D: NA; V: TRBV7-4; size: NA; J: TRBJ1-6; CDR3: CASRRSWGRNNSPLHF; DNA: TGTGCCAGCAGGAGGAGTTGGGGCAGGAATAATTCACCCCTCCACTTT
D: NA; V: TRBV27; size: NA; J: TRBJ1-1; CDR3: CASSFRRPQMNTEAFF; DNA: TGTGCCAGCAGTTTTAGGAGGCCCCAAATGAACACTGAAGCTTTCTTT
D: TRBD2; V: TRBV27; size: few; J: TRBJ2-1; CDR3: CASRPGGSSYNEQFF; DNA: TGTGCCAGCAGGCCGGGGGGGAGCTCCTACAATGAGCAGTTCTTC
D: TRBD2; V: TRBV28; size: NA; J: TRBJ2-1; CDR3: CASRGTSGSSRSEQFF; DNA: TGTGCCAGCAGGGGGACTAGCGGGAGTAGTCGAAGTGAGCAGTTCTTC
D: NA; V: TRBV9; size: NA; J: TRBJ1-6; CDR3: CASSVGARGTNSPLHF; DNA: TGTGCCAGCAGCGTAGGGGCCCGGGGTACTAATTCACCCCTCCACTTT
D: TRBD2; V: TRBV5-1; size: NA; J: TRBJ2-7; CDR3: CASSPGLAGDGYEQYF; DNA: TGCGCCAGCAGCCCGGGACTAGCGGGAGATGGGTACGAGCAGTACTTC
D: TRBD1; V: TRBV5-4; size: NA; J: TRBJ2-6; CDR3: CASSLDRAGANVLTF; DNA: TGTGCCAGCAGCCTAGACAGGGCTGGGGCCAACGTCCTGACTTTC
D: TRBD1; V: TRBV20-1; size: few; J: TRBJ2-1; CDR3: CSANDRASWNEQFF; DNA: TGCAGTGCTAATGACAGGGCCTCGTGGAATGAGCAGTTCTTC
D: NA; V: TRBV18; size: NA; J: TRBJ2-1; CDR3: CASSRDSYNEQFF; DNA: TGTGCCAGCTCTCGGGACTCGTACAATGAGCAGTTCTTC
D: TRBD1; V: TRBV6-5; size: NA; J: TRBJ2-5; CDR3: CASSSQGALKETQYF; DNA: TGTGCCAGCAGTTCCCAGGGGGCGTTGAAAGAGACCCAGTACTTC
D: TRBD2; V: TRBV4-1; size: NA; J: TRBJ2-7; CDR3: CASGQAGSTSYEQYF; DNA: TGCGCCAGCGGCCAAGCGGGATCAACTTCCTACGAGCAGTACTTC
D: NA; V: TRBV5-4; size: NA; J: TRBJ2-3; CDR3: CASSTARGASTDTQYF; DNA: TGTGCCAGCAGCACGGCGCGGGGAGCAAGCACAGATACGCAGTATTTT
D: NA; V: TRBV3-1/TRBV3-2; size: NA; J: TRBJ2-5; CDR3: CASSQDLELQETQYF; DNA: TGTGCCAGCAGCCAAGATCTAGAACTGCAAGAGACCCAGTACTTC
D: NA; V: TRBV27; size: NA; J: TRBJ2-1; CDR3: CASSSTTRDEQFF; DNA: TGTGCCAGCAGTTCGACTACACGGGATGAGCAGTTCTTC
D: TRBD1; V: TRBV19; size: NA; J: TRBJ2-2; CDR3: CASSIEATGRATGELFF; DNA: TGTGCCAGTAGTATAGAAGCGACAGGGAGAGCCACCGGGGAGCTGTTTTTT
D: NA; V: TRBV18; size: once; J: TRBJ1-3; CDR3: CASSPYSDAAAPRSGNTIYF; DNA: TGTGCCAGCTCACCATATTCCGACGCCGCGGCCCCTCGCTCTGGAAACACCATATATTTT